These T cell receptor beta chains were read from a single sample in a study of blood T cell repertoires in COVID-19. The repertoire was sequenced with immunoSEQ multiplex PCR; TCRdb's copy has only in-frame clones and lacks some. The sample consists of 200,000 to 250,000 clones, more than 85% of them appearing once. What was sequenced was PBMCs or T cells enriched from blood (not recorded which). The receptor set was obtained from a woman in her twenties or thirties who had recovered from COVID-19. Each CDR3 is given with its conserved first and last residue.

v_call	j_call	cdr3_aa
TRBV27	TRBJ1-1	CASTTGENTEAFF
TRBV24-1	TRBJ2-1	CATTSSGSGGNNEQFF
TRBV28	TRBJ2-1	CASTATRGGYNEQFF
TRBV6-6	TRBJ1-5	CASSQGDRGAVQPQHF
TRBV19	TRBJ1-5	CASSIVWWRVLKQPQHF
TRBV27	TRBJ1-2	CASSYERGVGGYTF
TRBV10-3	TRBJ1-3	CAIRAQGNRAGNTIYF
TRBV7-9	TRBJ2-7	CASSVGVSYEQYF
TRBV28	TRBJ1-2	CASSLDPGVYGYTF
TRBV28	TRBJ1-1	CASSLFRGTGNTEAFF
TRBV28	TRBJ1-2	CASRLGGPYGYTF
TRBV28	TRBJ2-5	CASSSGSLDGQETQYF
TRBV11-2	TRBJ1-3	CASRQGSTGNTIYF
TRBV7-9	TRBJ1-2	CASSLASRLGGYTF
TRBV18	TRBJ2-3	CASSPGSSGSTDTQYF
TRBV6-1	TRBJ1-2	CASSEIFRGGHYGYTF
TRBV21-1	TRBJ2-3	CASSEQRIGSGPTDTQYF
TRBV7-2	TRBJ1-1	CASSPPTGGNTEAFF
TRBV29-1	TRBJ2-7	CSVTGGHEQYF
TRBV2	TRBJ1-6	CASRTGIKNSPLHF
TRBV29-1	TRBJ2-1	CSAADQQAAPSVNEQFF
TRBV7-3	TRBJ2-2	CASSNYLLGQSPTGELFF
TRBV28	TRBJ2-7	CASSLVFRGTEQYF
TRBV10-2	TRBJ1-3	CASSQGSSGNTIYF
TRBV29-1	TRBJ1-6	CSVRSGQSNSPLHF
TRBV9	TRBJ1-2	CASSVKAGSTSAGGYTF
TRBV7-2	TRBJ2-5	CASSLVGGTGGEETQYF
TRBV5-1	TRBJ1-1	CASSYTVNTEAFF
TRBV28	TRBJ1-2	CASSWGGEVGYTF
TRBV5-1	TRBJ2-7	CASSLAGGRDGGYEQYF
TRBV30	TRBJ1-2	CASLTPTTVGYTF
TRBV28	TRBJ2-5	CASSLTGQGARETQYF
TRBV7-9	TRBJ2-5	CASSLGRSQETQYF
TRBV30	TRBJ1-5	CAWSRGGYSNQPQHF
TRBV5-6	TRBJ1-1	CASSPGTGEWSTEAFF
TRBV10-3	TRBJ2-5	CAISGRSGGPEETQYF
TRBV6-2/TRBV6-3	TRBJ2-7	CASSYLSGTGDRLDEQYF